The clone carrying this T cell receptor (beta chain) is labeled as medium-sized. The antigen remains undetermined. Semi-nested PCR with Nested Universal Primer A followed constant-region reverse priming of full-length variable regions. TCRdb fed the 5' RACE reads into MiXCR, producing one record per CDR3 protein. The sample includes fewer than 12,000 distinct CDR3 sequences, 17% seen only once; the top ten take less than 5%. The study, taken as a whole, reports: In terms of TCR gene usage, tumor memory CD4+ T cells clustered together with blood and lymph node memory CD4+ cells, as well as with lymph node naive CD4+ cells. Greatest tumor Treg TCR overlap was with tumor naive CD4+ cells. The larger cohort examined one V-J beta rearrangement, not whole repertoires.

Tregs were sorted as CD4+CD25+CD127-/low cells. CDR1 is SGHVS and CDR2 is FNYEAQ in the germline V gene. The J segment lost 3 bases and the V segment lost 3 bases, leaving 3 bases of the junction unmatched. The CDR3 consists of 14 residues. The material sequenced was Tregs sorted from a lymph node. The chain is built from TRBV7-6 and TRBJ2-7; 9 bases fit TRBD1. The sequence was collected from a female donor with breast cancer. For the CDR3, the DNA is TGTGCCAGCAGCTTCGGGACAGGGTTCTACGAGCAGTACTTC. It codes for CASSFGTGFYEQYF.